This T cell receptor (beta chain) was recorded in a study of T cells after yellow fever vaccination. Study outcomes and limitations: Weaker in magnitude, the secondary response showed a faster peak on day 5 versus 15.

TCRdb passed the 5' RACE reads through MiXCR, listing each CDR3 protein once. The table includes hundreds of thousands of distinct CDR3 sequences, 8.7% detected once. A note on this clonotype: Its antigen is unknown.

Per the germline V gene, CDR1 is SGHTA and CDR2 is FQGTGA. V lost 5 bases to trimming and J lost 1 base, with 14 bases between them. The CDR3 length is 16 residues. Sequencing used PBMCs, obtained on the day of the first yellow fever vaccination. The chain uses TRBV7-3 and TRBJ2-2; D call uncertain. The sequence came from a man aged 18 to 35 who received the YFV17D yellow fever vaccine. The CDR3, as DNA: TGTGCCAGCAGCGCGAGCCGGGCCCTGAACACCGGGGAGCTGTTTTTT. It translates to CASSASRALNTGELFF.